This T cell receptor (beta chain) appears in the sequencing data of a study of shared clonotypes between healthy human individuals. Recent vaccinations or acute infections were absent in the healthy HIV-negative adult donors. With unsorted samples, genomic DNA was obtained from tens of millions of PBMCs. At a deep level, the assay was run. The method was immunoSEQ multiplex PCR; TCRdb's version includes in-frame clones alone and lacks a portion of them. Seen here are about 490,000 clones, approximately 80% observed once, and the top ten hold roughly 13%. CDR1 is SGHTA, CDR2 FQGNSA, per germline. The CDR3 is 13 amino acids. Trimming shortened V by 5 bases and J by 6 bases, and 11 bases separated the two germline ends.

V usage is TRBV7-2 and J usage is TRBJ1-5; possible D gene TRBD1, 5 bases. The sequence derives from a woman aged 35 to 49 in good health. Some clones in this sample may be carry-over from other donors' samples. The sequencing input was PBMCs. The CDR3 nucleotides read TGTGCCAGCAGCCTATATGGGGGTCAGCCCCAGCATTTT. Translating gives CASSLYGGQPQHF.